This T cell receptor (beta chain) was observed in a study of OX40 agonist ivuxolimab in advanced cancers. Study summary: Ivuxolimab is an agonistic anti-OX40 (CD134) antibody, and patients were treated with it. It was permissible to have had prior anti-PD-1, anti-PD-L1 or anti-CTLA-4 therapy, and about 40% had some.

The CDR3 runs 15 residues. The germline gives CDR1 LNHNV, CDR2 YYDKDF (reference sequence). Assay: immunoSEQ multiplex PCR; the TCRdb copy retains only in-frame clones and omits some. The sample shows tens of thousands of clones, over 80% of them seen only once. Study outcomes and limitations: The average count of expanded clones was higher among CD8+ T cells than among CD4+. Clones of CD4+ and CD8+ blood T cells grew by week 6 at doses of 0.1 to 3.0 mg/kg.

With regard to this clone: Its target is unknown.

The chain has TRBV15 and TRBJ2-5; D not resolved. Judging by the DNA end, TRBJ2-7 fits better; the J call may be wrong. Sample: CD4+ or CD8+ T cells sorted from blood, taken in a trial of the OX40 agonist ivuxolimab. The source is an adult with an advanced solid tumor such as melanoma, head and neck, liver or kidney cancer. CDR3 amino acids: CATSRQQDGIYEQYF. The DNA for the CDR3 is TGTGCCACCAGCAGACAGCAGGACGGAATCTACGAGCAGTACTTC.